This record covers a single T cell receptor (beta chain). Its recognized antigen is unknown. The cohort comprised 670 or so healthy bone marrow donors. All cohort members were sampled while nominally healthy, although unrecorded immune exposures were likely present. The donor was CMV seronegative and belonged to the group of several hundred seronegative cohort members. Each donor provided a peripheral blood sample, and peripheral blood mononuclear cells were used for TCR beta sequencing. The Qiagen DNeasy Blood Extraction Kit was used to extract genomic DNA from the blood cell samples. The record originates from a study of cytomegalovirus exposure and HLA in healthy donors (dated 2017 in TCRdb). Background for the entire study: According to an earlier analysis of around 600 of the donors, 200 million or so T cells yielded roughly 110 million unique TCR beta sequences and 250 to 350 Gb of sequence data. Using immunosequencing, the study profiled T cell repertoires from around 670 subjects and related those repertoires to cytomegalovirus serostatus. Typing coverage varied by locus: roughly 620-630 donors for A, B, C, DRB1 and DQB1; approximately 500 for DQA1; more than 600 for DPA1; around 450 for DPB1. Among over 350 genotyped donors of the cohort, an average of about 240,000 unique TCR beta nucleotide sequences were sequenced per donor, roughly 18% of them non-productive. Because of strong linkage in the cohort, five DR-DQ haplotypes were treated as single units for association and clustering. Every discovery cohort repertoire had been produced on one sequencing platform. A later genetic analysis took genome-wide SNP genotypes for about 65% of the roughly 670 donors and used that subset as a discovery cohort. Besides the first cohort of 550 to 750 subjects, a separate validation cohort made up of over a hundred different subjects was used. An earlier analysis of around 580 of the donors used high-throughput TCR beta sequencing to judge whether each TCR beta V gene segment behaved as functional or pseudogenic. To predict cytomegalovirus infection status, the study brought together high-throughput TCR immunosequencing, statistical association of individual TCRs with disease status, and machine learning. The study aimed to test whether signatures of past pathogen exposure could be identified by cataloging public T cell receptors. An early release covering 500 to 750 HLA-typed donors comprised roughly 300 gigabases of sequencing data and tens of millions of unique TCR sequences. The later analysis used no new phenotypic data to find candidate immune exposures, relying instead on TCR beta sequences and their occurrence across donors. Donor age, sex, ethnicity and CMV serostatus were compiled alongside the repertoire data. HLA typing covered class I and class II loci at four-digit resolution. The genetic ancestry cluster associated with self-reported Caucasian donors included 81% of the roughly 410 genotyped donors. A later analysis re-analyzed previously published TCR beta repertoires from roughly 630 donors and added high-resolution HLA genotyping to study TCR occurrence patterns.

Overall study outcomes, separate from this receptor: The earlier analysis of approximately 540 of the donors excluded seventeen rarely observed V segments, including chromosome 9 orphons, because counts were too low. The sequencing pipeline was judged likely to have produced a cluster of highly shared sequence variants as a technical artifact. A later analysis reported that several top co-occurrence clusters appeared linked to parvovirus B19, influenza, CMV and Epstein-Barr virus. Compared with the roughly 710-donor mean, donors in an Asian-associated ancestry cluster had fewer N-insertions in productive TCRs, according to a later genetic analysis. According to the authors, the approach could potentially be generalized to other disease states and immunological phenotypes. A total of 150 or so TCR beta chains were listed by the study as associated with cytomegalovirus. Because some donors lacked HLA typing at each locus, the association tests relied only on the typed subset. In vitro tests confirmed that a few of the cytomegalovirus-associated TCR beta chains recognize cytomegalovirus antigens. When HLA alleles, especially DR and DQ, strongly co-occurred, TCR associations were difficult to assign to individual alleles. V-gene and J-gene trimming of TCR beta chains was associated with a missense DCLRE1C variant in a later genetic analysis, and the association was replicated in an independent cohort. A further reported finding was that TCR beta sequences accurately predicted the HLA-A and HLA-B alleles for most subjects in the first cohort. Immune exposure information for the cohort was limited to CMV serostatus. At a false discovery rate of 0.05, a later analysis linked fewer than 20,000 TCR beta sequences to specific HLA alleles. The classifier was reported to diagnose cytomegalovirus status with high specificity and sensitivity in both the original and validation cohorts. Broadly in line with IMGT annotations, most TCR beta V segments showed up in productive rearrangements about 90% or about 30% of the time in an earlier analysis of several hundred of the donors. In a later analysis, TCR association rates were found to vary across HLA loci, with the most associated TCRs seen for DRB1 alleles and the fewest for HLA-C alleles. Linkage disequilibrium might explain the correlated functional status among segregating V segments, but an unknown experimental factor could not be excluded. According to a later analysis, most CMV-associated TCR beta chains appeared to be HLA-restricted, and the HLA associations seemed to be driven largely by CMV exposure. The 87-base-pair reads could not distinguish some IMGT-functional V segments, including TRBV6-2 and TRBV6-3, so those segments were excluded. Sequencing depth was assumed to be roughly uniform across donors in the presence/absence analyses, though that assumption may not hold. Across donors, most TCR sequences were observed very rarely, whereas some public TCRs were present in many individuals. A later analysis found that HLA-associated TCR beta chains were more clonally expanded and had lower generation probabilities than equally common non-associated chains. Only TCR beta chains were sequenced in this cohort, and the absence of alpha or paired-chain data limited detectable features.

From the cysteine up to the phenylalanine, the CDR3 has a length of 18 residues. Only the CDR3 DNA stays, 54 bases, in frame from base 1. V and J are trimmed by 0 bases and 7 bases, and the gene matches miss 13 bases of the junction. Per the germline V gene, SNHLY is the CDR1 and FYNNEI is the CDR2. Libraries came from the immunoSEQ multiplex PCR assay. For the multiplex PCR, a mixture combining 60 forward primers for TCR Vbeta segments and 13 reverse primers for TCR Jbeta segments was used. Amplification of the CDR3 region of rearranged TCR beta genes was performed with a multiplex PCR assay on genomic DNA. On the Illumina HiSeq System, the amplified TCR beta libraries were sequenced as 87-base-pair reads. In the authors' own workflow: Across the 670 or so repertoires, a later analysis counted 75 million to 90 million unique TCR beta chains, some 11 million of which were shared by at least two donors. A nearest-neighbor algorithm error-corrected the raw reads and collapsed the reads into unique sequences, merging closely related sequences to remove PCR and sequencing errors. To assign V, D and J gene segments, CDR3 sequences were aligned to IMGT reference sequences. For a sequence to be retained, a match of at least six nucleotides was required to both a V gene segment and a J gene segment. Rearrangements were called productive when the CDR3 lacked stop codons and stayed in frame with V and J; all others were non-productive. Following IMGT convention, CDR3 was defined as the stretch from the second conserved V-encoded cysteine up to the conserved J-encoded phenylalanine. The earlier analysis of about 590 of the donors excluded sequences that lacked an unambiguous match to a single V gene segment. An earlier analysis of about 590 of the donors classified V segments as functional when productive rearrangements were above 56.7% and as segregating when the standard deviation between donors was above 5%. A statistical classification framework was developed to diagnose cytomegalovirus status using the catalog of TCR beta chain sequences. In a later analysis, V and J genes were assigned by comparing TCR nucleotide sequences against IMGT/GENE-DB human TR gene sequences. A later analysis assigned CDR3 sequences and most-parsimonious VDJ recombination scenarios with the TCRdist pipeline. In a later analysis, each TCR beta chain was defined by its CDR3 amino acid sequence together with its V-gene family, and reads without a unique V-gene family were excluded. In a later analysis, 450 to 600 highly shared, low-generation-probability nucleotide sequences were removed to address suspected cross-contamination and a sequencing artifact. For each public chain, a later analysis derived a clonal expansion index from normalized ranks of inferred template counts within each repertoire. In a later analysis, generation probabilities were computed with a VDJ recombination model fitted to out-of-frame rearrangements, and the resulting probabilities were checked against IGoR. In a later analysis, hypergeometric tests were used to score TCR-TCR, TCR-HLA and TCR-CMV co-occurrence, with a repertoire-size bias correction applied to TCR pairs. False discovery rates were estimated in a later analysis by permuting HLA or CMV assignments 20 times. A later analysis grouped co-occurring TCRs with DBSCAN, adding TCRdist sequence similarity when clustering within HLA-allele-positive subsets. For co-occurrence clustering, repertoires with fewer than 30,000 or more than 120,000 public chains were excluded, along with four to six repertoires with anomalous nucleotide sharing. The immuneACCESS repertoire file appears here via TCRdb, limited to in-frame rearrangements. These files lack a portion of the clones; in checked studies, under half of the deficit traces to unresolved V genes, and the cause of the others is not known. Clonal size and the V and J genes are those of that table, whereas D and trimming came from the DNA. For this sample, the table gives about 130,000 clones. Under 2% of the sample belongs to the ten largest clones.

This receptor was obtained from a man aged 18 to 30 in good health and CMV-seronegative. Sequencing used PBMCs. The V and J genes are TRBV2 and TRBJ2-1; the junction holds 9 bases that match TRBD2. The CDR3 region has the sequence CASSEAHRGLAGSNEQFF. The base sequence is TGTGCCAGCAGTGAAGCGCATAGAGGGCTAGCGGGAAGTAATGAGCAGTTCTTC.